This T cell receptor (beta chain) was obtained from a study of esophageal squamous cell carcinoma under preoperative chemotherapy. Study-wide results and limits: After treatment, tumor-infiltrating lymphocytes seemed to come partly from incoming peripheral T cells, not only local changes. Peripheral T cells showed a significant TCR diversity increase after chemotherapy, unlike tumor-infiltrating lymphocytes.

Turning to this clonotype: Its antigen is not identified.

As for time point: after preoperative PTX-NDP chemotherapy. Before surgery, patients were given preoperative paclitaxel-nedaplatin chemotherapy. CDR1 and CDR2 from the germline V gene are SGHTA and FQGNSA. The length of the CDR3 is 16 residues. TCRdb redid the calling of the PCR reads with MiXCR, one entry per CDR3 protein. The repertoire holds around 11,000 distinct CDR3 sequences, 63% seen once, with about 29% in the top ten. This rearrangement joins TRBV7-2 to TRBJ2-1; 7 bases map to TRBD1. The J call is uncertain, as TRBJ2-7 better fits the DNA end. This TCR was sampled from a human donor with esophageal squamous cell carcinoma. The donor label of this sample is uncertain. The specimen was obtained from a patient given preoperative chemotherapy. CDR3 nucleotide sequence: TGTGCCAGCAGCCCCGACCGGGACAGCATTACGTACGAGCAGTACTTC. This sequence encodes CASSPDRDSITYEQYF.